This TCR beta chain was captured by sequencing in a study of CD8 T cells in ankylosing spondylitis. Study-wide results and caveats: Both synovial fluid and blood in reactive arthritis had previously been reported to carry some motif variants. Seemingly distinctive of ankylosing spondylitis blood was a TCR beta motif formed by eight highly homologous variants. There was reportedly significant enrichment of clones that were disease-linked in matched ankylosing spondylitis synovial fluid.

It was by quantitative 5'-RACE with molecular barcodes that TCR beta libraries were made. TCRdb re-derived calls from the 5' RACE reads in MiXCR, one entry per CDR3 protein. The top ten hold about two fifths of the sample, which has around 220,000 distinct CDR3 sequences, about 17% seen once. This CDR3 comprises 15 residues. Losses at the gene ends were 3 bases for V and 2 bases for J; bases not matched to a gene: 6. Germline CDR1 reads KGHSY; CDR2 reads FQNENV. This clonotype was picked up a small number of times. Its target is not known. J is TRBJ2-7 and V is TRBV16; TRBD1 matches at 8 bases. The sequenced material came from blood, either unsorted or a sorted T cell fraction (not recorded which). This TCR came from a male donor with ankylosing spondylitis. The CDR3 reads CASSQGAGGAYEQYF. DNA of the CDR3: TGTGCCAGCAGCCAGGGGGCAGGGGGCGCCTACGAGCAGTACTTC. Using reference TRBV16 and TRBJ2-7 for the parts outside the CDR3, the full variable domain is GEEVAQTPKHLVRGEGQKAKLYCAPIKGHSYVFWYQQVLKNEFKFLISFQNENVFDETGMPKERFSAKCLPNSPCSLEIQATKLEDSAVYFCASSQGAGGAYEQYFGPGTRLTVT.